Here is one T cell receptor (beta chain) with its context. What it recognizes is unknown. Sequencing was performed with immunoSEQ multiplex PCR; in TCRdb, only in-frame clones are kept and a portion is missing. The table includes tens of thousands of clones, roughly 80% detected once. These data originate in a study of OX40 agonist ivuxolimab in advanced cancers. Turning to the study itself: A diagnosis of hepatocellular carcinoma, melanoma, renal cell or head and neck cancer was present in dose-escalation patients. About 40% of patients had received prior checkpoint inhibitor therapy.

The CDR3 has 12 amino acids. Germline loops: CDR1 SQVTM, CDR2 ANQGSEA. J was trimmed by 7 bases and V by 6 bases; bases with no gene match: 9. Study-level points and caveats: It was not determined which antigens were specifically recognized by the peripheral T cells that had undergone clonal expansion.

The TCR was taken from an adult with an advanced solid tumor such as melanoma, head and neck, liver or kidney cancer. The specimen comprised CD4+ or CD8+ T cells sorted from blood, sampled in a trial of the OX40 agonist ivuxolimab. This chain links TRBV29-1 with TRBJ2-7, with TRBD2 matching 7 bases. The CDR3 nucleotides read TGCAGCGTAGCTCTGGCGGGAGAAGAGCAGTACTTC. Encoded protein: CSVALAGEEQYF.